This T cell receptor beta chain was recovered during a study of shared clonotypes between healthy human individuals. Sequencing was at deep level. Across several immunoSEQ plates, the genomic DNA of each subset was split evenly. Data came from immunoSEQ multiplex PCR; TCRdb stores just in-frame clones and leaves some out. The repertoire has some 2,100,000 clones, about 92% of them found once; the top ten carry roughly 1.7%. This clone was picked up a small number of times. The junction shows a germline mismatch at one end, possibly a read error. CDR3 size: 13 residues. The germline gives CDR1 SGHAT, CDR2 FQNNGV. Naive CD8 cells lacked CD45RO and underwent positive selection for CCR7, leaving out terminally differentiated effector memory CD45RA+ cells. The donor population consisted of healthy HIV-negative adults with no recent acute infections or vaccinations.

This chain joins TRBV11-2 and TRBJ1-1, with D unresolved. This clonotype originated in a man aged 18-30 years in good health. Some clones in this sample may be carry-over from other donors' samples. The specimen sequenced was naive CD8+ T cells from PBMCs. The CDR3 DNA is TGTGCCAGCAGCTTAACTGGTGCTCTTCAGGCTACTTTC. Translation gives CASSLTGALQATF.